These T cell receptor beta chains were read from a single sample in a study of T cell changes during pregnancy in multiple sclerosis. Libraries were prepared by immunoSEQ multiplex PCR; TCRdb keeps only in-frame clonotypes and omits some of them. In the table there are some 77,000 clones, about 88% of which are singletons. The sequencing used peripheral blood, collected before pregnancy. The receptors originated from a female donor with multiple sclerosis, enrolled in a pregnancy study. Each CDR3 is given with its conserved first and last residue. The D gene is left open where the match is weak. Clone size is stated in some rows and not others, as once, few, many or a class when expanded.

D gene: TRBD1; clone size: NA; J gene: TRBJ2-1; V gene: TRBV2; CDR3 DNA: TGTGCCAGCAGTGGGACAGGGGGTAAGCTCGCCTACAATGAGCAGTTCTTC; CDR3 protein: CASSGTGGKLAYNEQFF
D gene: TRBD2; clone size: NA; J gene: TRBJ2-1; V gene: TRBV5-1; CDR3 DNA: TGCGCCAGCAGCTTTCGGGGGGGCTTGATTGAGCAGTTCTTC; CDR3 protein: CASSFRGGLIEQFF
D gene: NA; clone size: NA; J gene: TRBJ2-2; V gene: TRBV5-1; CDR3 DNA: TGCGCCAGCAGCTTGGATAGCGGGAACACCGGGGAGCTGTTTTTT; CDR3 protein: CASSLDSGNTGELFF
D gene: NA; clone size: NA; J gene: TRBJ1-1; V gene: TRBV10-3; CDR3 DNA: TGTGCCTCAAGGAGTAGGGGAGGGAACACTGAAGCTTTCTTT; CDR3 protein: CASRSRGGNTEAFF
D gene: NA; clone size: NA; J gene: TRBJ1-3; V gene: TRBV5-1; CDR3 DNA: TGCGCCAGCAGCTTGGTGGGCAGTGTCTCTGGAAACACCATATATTTT; CDR3 protein: CASSLVGSVSGNTIYF
D gene: NA; clone size: NA; J gene: TRBJ1-3; V gene: TRBV9; CDR3 DNA: TGTGCCAGCAGCGTACAACAGGCTGAGCTTGGAAACACCATATATTTT; CDR3 protein: CASSVQQAELGNTIYF
D gene: NA; clone size: NA; J gene: TRBJ1-3; V gene: TRBV4-1; CDR3 DNA: TGCGCCAGCAGCCCACCGGGAACAGCGGCTGGAAACACCATATATTTT; CDR3 protein: CASSPPGTAAGNTIYF
D gene: NA; clone size: NA; J gene: TRBJ1-6; V gene: TRBV19; CDR3 DNA: TGTGCCAGTAGTAAATCAGGGGCTGGTAATTCACCCCTCCACTTT; CDR3 protein: CASSKSGAGNSPLHF
D gene: NA; clone size: NA; J gene: TRBJ1-1; V gene: TRBV6-5; CDR3 DNA: TGTGCCAGCAGTTACTCGAGCGCAGGGGCTGAAGCTTTCTTT; CDR3 protein: CASSYSSAGAEAFF
D gene: NA; clone size: once; J gene: TRBJ1-2; V gene: TRBV6-1; CDR3 DNA: TGTGCCAGCAGAGGACAGTCTGTCGGCTACACCTTC; CDR3 protein: CASRGQSVGYTF
D gene: TRBD1; clone size: NA; J gene: TRBJ1-2; V gene: TRBV10-3; CDR3 DNA: TGTGCCATTCAGGGGGCTGAGGGCTACACCTTC; CDR3 protein: CAIQGAEGYTF
D gene: TRBD1; clone size: NA; J gene: TRBJ1-4; V gene: TRBV5-1; CDR3 DNA: TGCGCCAGCAGCCCCGGACAGGTGAATGAAAAACTGTTTTTT; CDR3 protein: CASSPGQVNEKLFF
D gene: NA; clone size: NA; J gene: TRBJ2-1; V gene: TRBV7-2; CDR3 DNA: TGTGCCAGCAGCTTAGACCTGACCGGGGGGCCCCGCTCCTACAATGAGCAGTTCTTC; CDR3 protein: CASSLDLTGGPRSYNEQFF
D gene: NA; clone size: NA; J gene: TRBJ1-2; V gene: TRBV5-4; CDR3 DNA: TGTGCCAGCAGCCTGGCAACCGGGGTTTTTGGAGGCTACACCTTC; CDR3 protein: CASSLATGVFGGYTF
D gene: TRBD1; clone size: NA; J gene: TRBJ1-1; V gene: TRBV15; CDR3 DNA: TGTGCCACCAGCAGAGGTCGGGAAACCGGGACAGAAAAGGGTGACACTGAAGCTTTCTTT; CDR3 protein: CATSRGRETGTEKGDTEAFF
D gene: TRBD1; clone size: NA; J gene: TRBJ2-7; V gene: TRBV27; CDR3 DNA: TGTGCCAGCAGTTTCGTGGGACAGTCCTACGAGCAGTACTTC; CDR3 protein: CASSFVGQSYEQYF
D gene: NA; clone size: NA; J gene: TRBJ2-3; V gene: TRBV6-5; CDR3 DNA: TGTGCCAGTGGGGGGGCCCGCACAGATACGCAGTATTTT; CDR3 protein: CASGGARTDTQYF
D gene: NA; clone size: NA; J gene: TRBJ2-2; V gene: TRBV6-6; CDR3 DNA: TGTGCCAGCAGCCCCCCATGGTTAGCTCTCACCGGGGAGCTGTTTTTT; CDR3 protein: CASSPPWLALTGELFF
D gene: NA; clone size: NA; J gene: TRBJ2-7; V gene: TRBV5-1; CDR3 DNA: TGCGCCAGCAGCTCCGACCCCACCGGGTCGCCCTACGAGCAGTACTTC; CDR3 protein: CASSSDPTGSPYEQYF
D gene: NA; clone size: NA; J gene: TRBJ2-7; V gene: TRBV6-1; CDR3 DNA: TGTGCCAGCCGAGCTAGGGACTCTTACTCCTACGAGCAGTACTTC; CDR3 protein: CASRARDSYSYEQYF
D gene: NA; clone size: NA; J gene: TRBJ1-5; V gene: TRBV7-2; CDR3 DNA: TGTGCCAGCAGCTTAAGAGGACAGCGCAATCAGCCCCAGCATTTT; CDR3 protein: CASSLRGQRNQPQHF
D gene: TRBD1; clone size: NA; J gene: TRBJ1-4; V gene: TRBV2; CDR3 DNA: TGTGCCAGCAGAATACAGGGGGCAGTCGAAAAACTGTTTTTT; CDR3 protein: CASRIQGAVEKLFF
D gene: NA; clone size: NA; J gene: TRBJ2-7; V gene: TRBV18; CDR3 DNA: TGTGCCAGCTCACCTGTACGGCTCATCGGGGTCTACGAGCAGTACTTC; CDR3 protein: CASSPVRLIGVYEQYF
D gene: TRBD1; clone size: NA; J gene: TRBJ2-3; V gene: TRBV5-4; CDR3 DNA: TGTGCCAGCAGTTTCAGGACAGGGGGAGAAGATACGCAGTATTTT; CDR3 protein: CASSFRTGGEDTQYF
D gene: TRBD1; clone size: NA; J gene: TRBJ2-7; V gene: TRBV15; CDR3 DNA: TGTGCCACCAGCAGACAGGGGGATGGAGCCTACGAGCAGTACTTC; CDR3 protein: CATSRQGDGAYEQYF
D gene: TRBD2; clone size: NA; J gene: TRBJ2-7; V gene: TRBV27; CDR3 DNA: TGTGCCAGCAGTCCTCCAGCGGGGCCATCGGGCGAGCAGTACTTC; CDR3 protein: CASSPPAGPSGEQYF
D gene: NA; clone size: NA; J gene: TRBJ2-3; V gene: TRBV5-6; CDR3 DNA: TGTGCCAGCAGCTCCCGACAGAGCGACACAGATACGCAGTATTTT; CDR3 protein: CASSSRQSDTDTQYF
D gene: NA; clone size: NA; J gene: TRBJ1-3; V gene: TRBV4-1; CDR3 DNA: TGCGCCAGCAGCCAAGATAAGGGACTCTCTGGAAACACCATATATTTT; CDR3 protein: CASSQDKGLSGNTIYF
D gene: NA; clone size: NA; J gene: TRBJ2-3; V gene: TRBV18; CDR3 DNA: TGTGCCAGCTCACCACAACGTAGAAGCACAGATACGCAGTATTTT; CDR3 protein: CASSPQRRSTDTQYF
D gene: NA; clone size: NA; J gene: TRBJ1-3; V gene: TRBV19; CDR3 DNA: TGTGCCAGTAGTATAAGCGGAAACTCTGGAAACACCATATATTTT; CDR3 protein: CASSISGNSGNTIYF
D gene: NA; clone size: NA; J gene: TRBJ2-2; V gene: TRBV28; CDR3 DNA: TGTGCCAGCAGTTTTCCCGACAGATTTACCGGGGAGCTGTTTTTT; CDR3 protein: CASSFPDRFTGELFF